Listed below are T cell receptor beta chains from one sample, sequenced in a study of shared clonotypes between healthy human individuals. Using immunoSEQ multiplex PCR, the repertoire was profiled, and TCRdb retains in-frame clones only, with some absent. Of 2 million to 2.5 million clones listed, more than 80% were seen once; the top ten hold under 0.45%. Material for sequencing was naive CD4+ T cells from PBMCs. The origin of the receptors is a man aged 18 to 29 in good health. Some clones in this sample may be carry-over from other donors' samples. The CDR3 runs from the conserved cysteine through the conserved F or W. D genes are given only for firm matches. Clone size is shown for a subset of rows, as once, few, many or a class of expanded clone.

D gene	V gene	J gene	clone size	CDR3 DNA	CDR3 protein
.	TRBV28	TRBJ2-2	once	TGTGCCAGCAGTTTCCCCCCCACCGGGGAGCTGTTTTTT	CASSFPPTGELFF
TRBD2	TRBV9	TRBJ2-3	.	TGTGCCAGCAGCGTAAGAACTAGCGGCACAGATACGCAGTATTTT	CASSVRTSGTDTQYF
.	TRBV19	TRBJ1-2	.	TGTGCCAGTACTTACAGGGCCGGCTATGGCTACACCTTC	CASTYRAGYGYTF
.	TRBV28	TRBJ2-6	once	TGTGCCAGCAGTTACCTAGCAAACGGGGCCAACGTCCTGACTTTC	CASSYLANGANVLTF
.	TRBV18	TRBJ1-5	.	TGTGCCAGCTCACCGGCGACGGCTAGCAATCAGCCCCAGCATTTT	CASSPATASNQPQHF
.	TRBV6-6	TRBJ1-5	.	TGTGCCAGCAGTTACATGGGGGCCGGCAATCAGCCCCAGCATTTT	CASSYMGAGNQPQHF
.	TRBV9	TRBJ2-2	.	TGTGCCAGCAGCGTAGAAGGGTTCATCGGGGAGCTGTTTTTT	CASSVEGFIGELFF
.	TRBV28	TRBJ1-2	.	TGTGCCAGCAGTTTAAAGCGGGGTTCAGCCTCGCGGGCTAACTATGGCTACACCTTC	CASSLKRGSASRANYGYTF
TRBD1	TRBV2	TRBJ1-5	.	TGTGCCAGCAGTGGAGGACAGGGAAGCAATCAGCCCCAGCATTTT	CASSGGQGSNQPQHF
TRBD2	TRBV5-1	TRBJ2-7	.	TGCGCCAGCAGCCCCAACCTTGGGGCTAGCGGGTACGAGCAGTACTTC	CASSPNLGASGYEQYF
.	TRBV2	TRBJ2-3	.	TGTGCCAGCAGGGGGACGACAGATACGCAGTATTTT	CASRGTTDTQYF
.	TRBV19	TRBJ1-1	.	TGTGCCAGTAGCCGGGGACCTCAGAACACTGAAGCTTTCTTT	CASSRGPQNTEAFF
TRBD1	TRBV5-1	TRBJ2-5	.	TGCGCCAGCAGCGGCGAGGGGACAGGGGGAGAGACCCAGTACTTC	CASSGEGTGGETQYF
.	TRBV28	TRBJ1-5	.	TGTGCCGACTCAGCGCCAAATCAGCCCCAGCATTTT	CADSAPNQPQHF
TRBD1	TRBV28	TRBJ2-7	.	TGTGCCAGCAGTTTTATGGACAGGGGTGAGCAGTACTTC	CASSFMDRGEQYF
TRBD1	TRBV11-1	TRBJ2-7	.	TGTGCCAGCAGCCTGAACCGGGACAGATCCTACGAGCAGTACTTC	CASSLNRDRSYEQYF
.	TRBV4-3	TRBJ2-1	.	TGCGCCAGCAGCCAATCAACAGGTACTCCCGGGCATGAGCAGTTCTTC	CASSQSTGTPGHEQFF
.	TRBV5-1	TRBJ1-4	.	TGCGCCACCAGCCCCACAGGGATGGCTAATGAAAAACTGTTTTTT	CATSPTGMANEKLFF
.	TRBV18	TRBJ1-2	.	TGTGCCAGCTCCCCGCAGACGGACTATGGCTACACCTTC	CASSPQTDYGYTF
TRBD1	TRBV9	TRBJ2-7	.	TGTGCCAGCAGCGCGGGACAGGACTACGAGCAGTACTTC	CASSAGQDYEQYF
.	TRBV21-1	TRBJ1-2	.	TGTGCCAGCAGACACAGGGCTAACTATGGCTACACCTTC	CASRHRANYGYTF
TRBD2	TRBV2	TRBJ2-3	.	TGTGCCACCTTTGGACTAGCGGTCACAGATACGCAGTATTTT	CATFGLAVTDTQYF
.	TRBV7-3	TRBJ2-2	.	TGTGCCAGCAGCCCCTTATCGGGCGCCACCGGGGAGCTGTTTTTT	CASSPLSGATGELFF
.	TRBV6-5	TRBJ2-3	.	TGTGCCAGCAGTACGGGGACAGATACGCAGTATTTT	CASSTGTDTQYF
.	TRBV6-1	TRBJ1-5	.	TGTGCCAGCAGTGAAGAAAGAGGACATTCTCGGAATCAGCCCCAGCATTTT	CASSEERGHSRNQPQHF
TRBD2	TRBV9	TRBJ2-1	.	TGTGCCAGCAGCGTTACCGGGACTAGCGGGAGAAATGAGCAGTTCTTC	CASSVTGTSGRNEQFF
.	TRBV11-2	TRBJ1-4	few	TGTGCCAGCAGCTTTAGCGAAAAACTGTTTTTT	CASSFSEKLFF
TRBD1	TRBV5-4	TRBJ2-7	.	TGTGCCAGCAGTGGGGGGCAGGGGGCCATCTACGAGCAGTACTTC	CASSGGQGAIYEQYF
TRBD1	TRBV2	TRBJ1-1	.	TGTGCCAGCAGTGAACGGGACAGGGTCTCTGAAGCTTTCTTT	CASSERDRVSEAFF
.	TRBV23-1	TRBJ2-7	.	TGCGCCAGCAGTCGTGGGCAGAGCGAGCAGTACTTC	CASSRGQSEQYF
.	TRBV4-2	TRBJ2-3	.	TGTGCCAGCAGCCAAGATTTAGGGGGAATAGGCACAGATACGCAGTATTTT	CASSQDLGGIGTDTQYF
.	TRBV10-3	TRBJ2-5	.	TGTGCCACCGGGGGCCCGCCAGGGGCTGTCGCTGAAGAGACCCAGTACTTC	CATGGPPGAVAEETQYF
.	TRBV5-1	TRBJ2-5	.	TGCGCCAGCACCAACAGAGACCCGAAAGAGACCCAGTACTTC	CASTNRDPKETQYF
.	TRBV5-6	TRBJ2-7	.	TGTGCCAGCCTCCTCGGGCCCTACGACAGTATCTACGAGCAGTACTTC	CASLLGPYDSIYEQYF
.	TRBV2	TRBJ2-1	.	TGTGCCAGCAGAGAAAACGCCGATGAGCAGTTCTTC	CASRENADEQFF
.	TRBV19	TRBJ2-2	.	TGTGCCAGTAGATATGAGCGGGTGAGGACCGGGGAGCTGTTTTTT	CASRYERVRTGELFF
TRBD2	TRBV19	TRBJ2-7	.	TGTGCCAGTAGTATAGTGCCGGCGGGAGGGCCCTACGAGCAGTACTTC	CASSIVPAGGPYEQYF
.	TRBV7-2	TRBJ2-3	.	TGTGCCAGCAGCTTAGTGGTGGGAAATACGCAGTATTTT	CASSLVVGNTQYF
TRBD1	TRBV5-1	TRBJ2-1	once	TGCGCCAGCAGCTATTGGGACAGGTCCTACAATGAGCAGTTCTTC	CASSYWDRSYNEQFF
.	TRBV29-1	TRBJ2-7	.	TGCAGCGTCGTCCAATGGGGTGTCGGGAGCGGGTGGGACTCCTACGAGCAGTACTTC	CSVVQWGVGSGWDSYEQYF
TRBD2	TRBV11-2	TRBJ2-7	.	TGTGCCAGCAGCTTAGACATAGCGGGAAACTACGAGCAGTACTTC	CASSLDIAGNYEQYF
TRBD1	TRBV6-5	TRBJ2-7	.	TGTGCCAGCAGTAACCGGGACAGGCAGTACTTC	CASSNRDRQYF
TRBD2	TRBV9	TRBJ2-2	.	TGTGCCAGCAGCGGGGGACTAGCGGGATTCACCGGGGAGCTGTTTTTT	CASSGGLAGFTGELFF
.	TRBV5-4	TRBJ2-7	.	TGTGCCAGCAGCTTAGGCGCCGGGGGAACCTACGAGCAGTACTTC	CASSLGAGGTYEQYF
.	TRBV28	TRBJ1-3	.	TGTGCCAGCAGTTTATTCTACTCTGGAAACACCATATATTTT	CASSLFYSGNTIYF
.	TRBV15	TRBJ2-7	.	TGTGCCACCTCGGGGGGCGCGGGACCCTACGAGCAGTACTTC	CATSGGAGPYEQYF
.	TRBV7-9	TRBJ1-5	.	TGTGCCAGCAGCTTAGGGGGCGCGGGCAATCAGCCCCAGCATTTT	CASSLGGAGNQPQHF
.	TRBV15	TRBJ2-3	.	TGTGCCACCAGCAGAGATTTCGATACGCAGTATTTT	CATSRDFDTQYF
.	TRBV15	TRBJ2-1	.	TGTGCCACCAGATCCCCATACAATGAGCAGTTCTTC	CATRSPYNEQFF
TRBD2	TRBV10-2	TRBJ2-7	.	TGCGCCAGCAGTGCCGGGAGGGCGGGAGAGCAGTACTTC	CASSAGRAGEQYF
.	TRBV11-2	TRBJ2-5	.	TGTGCCAGCAGCTTTTACGACAGTCAAGAGACCCAGTACTTC	CASSFYDSQETQYF
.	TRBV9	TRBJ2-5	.	TGTGCCAGCAGCGCTCAGCAAGAGACCCAGTACTTC	CASSAQQETQYF
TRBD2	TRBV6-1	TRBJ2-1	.	TGTGCCAGCTCCCCAGGACTAGCGGGAGTGGGTGAGCAGTTCTTC	CASSPGLAGVGEQFF
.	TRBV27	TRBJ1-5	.	TGTGCCAGCAGTTTATCGGGAAAGGGGCTCAATCAGCCCCAGCATTTT	CASSLSGKGLNQPQHF
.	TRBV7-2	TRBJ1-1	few	TGTGCCAGCAGCCCCAACAGAGAACTGAACACTGAAGCTTTCTTT	CASSPNRELNTEAFF